This TCR beta chain was observed in a study of CD8+ T cells in alopecia areata. Regarding the study as a whole: Clonality exceeded that of normal scalp in lesional scalp, most notably in alopecia totalis/universalis.

This CDR3 has 16 amino acids. Trimming took off 7 bases at V and 4 bases at J, with 23 bases between the two ends. Germline V gene sequence: CDR1 MDHEN, CDR2 SYDVKM. Alopecia areata patients gave lesional scalp punch biopsies and peripheral blood samples. Once RNA had been extracted, it was reverse transcribed into cDNA to act as the sequencing template. Sequencing used immunoSEQ multiplex PCR; TCRdb keeps in-frame clones, though not all of them. The sample yields some 110,000 clones, roughly two fifths seen once. This clone was picked up a small number of times. Its antigen is as yet unknown. The V call is TRBV28, the J call TRBJ2-7; no definite D call. Source material: CD4+ T cells sorted from blood. The TCR was taken from a human donor with alopecia areata. DNA of the CDR3: TGTGCCAGCATTGGTGGGATCTCCCGTAACCCATACGAGCAGTACTTC. Protein product: CASIGGISRNPYEQYF.